Here is one T cell receptor (beta chain) with its context. Treatment reported: some 20 received Ad26.COV2.S at low or high dose, single or two shots; about five received placebo; per-sample allocation not given. The study sampled participants on day 63 after the first vaccine or placebo injection. The sample is drawn from a study of Ad26.COV2.S vaccination and SARS-CoV-2 variants. The CDR3 loop spans 16 amino acids. Trimming shortened V by 0 bases and J by 4 bases, and 12 bases separated the two germline ends. Germline V gives CDR1 MGHDK, CDR2 SYGVNS. TCRdb's copy holds only in-frame clones and misses some; the assay was immunoSEQ multiplex PCR. Of hundreds of thousands of clones in the sample, less than 90% are singletons; the top ten hold roughly 10%.

This chain connects TRBV25-1 to TRBJ1-4; the D is unclear. The specimen comprised peripheral blood, sampled in a trial of Ad26.COV2.S vaccine versus placebo. The receptor was derived from a person between 18 and 65 years old who received the Ad26.COV2.S COVID-19 vaccine or a placebo. For the CDR3, the DNA is TGTGCCAGCAGTGAATATCCAGGAGCTAATAATGAAAAACTGTTTTTT. Amino acids: CASSEYPGANNEKLFF.